These T cell receptor beta chains were read from a single sample in a study of neurological immune-mediated disorders. From the 5' RACE reads, TCRdb called clonotypes with MiXCR, one entry per CDR3 protein. The sample carries about 78,000 distinct CDR3 sequences, less than 5.5% recorded once. Sequencing was done on a sample of PBMCs. The origin of the receptors is a woman between 25 and 40 years old with multiple sclerosis. Both conserved end residues are trimmed from each CDR3. Fields, in order: V gene, J gene, CDR3 length, CDR3 protein.

TRBV2,TRBJ2-5,12,ASSDGTEQETQY
TRBV20-1,TRBJ2-3,11,SARGQGGDTQY
TRBV7-9,TRBJ2-1,13,ASSSASGAYNEQF
TRBV7-2,TRBJ2-7,12,ASSLVQGAYEQY
TRBV20-1,TRBJ1-5,11,SAEQGGGQPQH
TRBV6-5,TRBJ2-6,12,ASWGSSGANVLT
TRBV29-1,TRBJ2-2,10,SVGQNTGELF
TRBV3-1,TRBJ2-1,14,ASSQTSGGATNEQF
TRBV20-1,TRBJ2-7,13,SARGPLKAPDEQY
TRBV4-2,TRBJ2-7,16,ASSQDRTSGSILDEQY
TRBV6-2/TRBV6-3,TRBJ2-1,15,ASSYLHGTGTYNEQF
TRBV12-3/TRBV12-4,TRBJ2-3,13,ASKPNYEGTDTQY
TRBV7-8,TRBJ1-5,13,ASSAEDRGNQPQH
TRBV20-1,TRBJ2-1,12,SARNLFGSNEQF
TRBV20-1,TRBJ2-2,12,SARTGQNTGELF
TRBV5-1,TRBJ2-7,13,ASSDGPSGSYEQY
TRBV24-1,TRBJ2-3,14,ATSDPGGNMPDTQY
TRBV19,TRBJ1-2,12,ASSMLANLEGYT
TRBV18,TRBJ1-5,13,ASSPGTYSNQPQH
TRBV7-8,TRBJ2-5,13,ASSPRQDLGETQY
TRBV3-1,TRBJ2-3,13,ASSQRGTVTDTQY
TRBV20-1,TRBJ1-1,10,SASWQNTEAF